This T cell receptor beta chain is drawn from a study of T cell repertoires in cytomegalovirus infection. Each CDR3 protein is one row after TCRdb ran MiXCR on the reads. The profile covers about 89,000 distinct CDR3 sequences, with about 29% appearing a single time and approximately 71% taken by the ten largest. Concerning this clonotype itself: Its antigen is not identified.

The CDR3 spans 19 residues. In germline, CDR1 is LNHNV, CDR2 YYDKDF (reference sequence). The junction had 11 bases not matched to a gene; V was cut back by 0 bases and J by 2 bases. The sample here was CD8+ T cells from cultured PBMCs, taken from culture after CMV antigen stimulation. The clonotype originates from a human donor in good health (CMV status not recorded). Some clones in this sample may be carry-over from other donors' samples. V is TRBV15 and J is TRBJ1-3; 9 bases fit TRBD1. In DNA form, the CDR3 reads TGTGCCACCAGCAGAGATCTGGTACAGGGGGCCCTCACTGGAAACACCATATATTTT. Translation gives CATSRDLVQGALTGNTIYF.